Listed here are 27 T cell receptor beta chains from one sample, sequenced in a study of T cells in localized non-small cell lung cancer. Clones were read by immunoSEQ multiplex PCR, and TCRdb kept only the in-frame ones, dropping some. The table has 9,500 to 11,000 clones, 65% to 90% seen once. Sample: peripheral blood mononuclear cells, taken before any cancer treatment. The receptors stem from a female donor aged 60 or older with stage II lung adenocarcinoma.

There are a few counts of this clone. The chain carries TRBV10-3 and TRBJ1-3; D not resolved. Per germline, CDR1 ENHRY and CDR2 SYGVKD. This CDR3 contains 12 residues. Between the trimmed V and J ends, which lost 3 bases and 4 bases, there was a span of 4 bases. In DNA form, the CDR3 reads TGTGCCATCAGTGATGGCGGAAACACCATATATTTT. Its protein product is CAISDGGNTIYF.

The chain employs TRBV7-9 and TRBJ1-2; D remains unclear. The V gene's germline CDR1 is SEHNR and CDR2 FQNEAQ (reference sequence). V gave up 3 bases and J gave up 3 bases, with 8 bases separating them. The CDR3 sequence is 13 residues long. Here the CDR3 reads CASSFDGDYGYTF. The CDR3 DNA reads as TGTGCCAGCAGCTTCGACGGCGACTATGGCTACACCTTC.

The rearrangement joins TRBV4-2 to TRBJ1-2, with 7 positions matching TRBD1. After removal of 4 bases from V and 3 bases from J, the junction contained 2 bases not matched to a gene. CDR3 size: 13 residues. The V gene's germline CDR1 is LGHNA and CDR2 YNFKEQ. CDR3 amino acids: CASSLGQHYGYTF. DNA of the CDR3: TGTGCCAGCAGCCTGGGACAGCACTATGGCTACACCTTC.

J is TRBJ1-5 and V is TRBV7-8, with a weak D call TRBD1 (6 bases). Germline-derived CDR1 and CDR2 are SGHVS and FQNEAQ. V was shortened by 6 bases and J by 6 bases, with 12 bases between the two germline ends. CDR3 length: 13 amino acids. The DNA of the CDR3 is TGTGCCAGCAGTCTGACAGGTATTCAGCCCCAGCATTTT. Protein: CASSLTGIQPQHF.

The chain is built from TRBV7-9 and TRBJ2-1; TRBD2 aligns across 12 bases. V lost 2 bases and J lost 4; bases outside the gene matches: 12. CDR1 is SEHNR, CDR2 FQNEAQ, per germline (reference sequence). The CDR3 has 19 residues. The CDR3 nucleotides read TGTGCCAGCAGCTTACTGACTAGCGGGGGCCTTGTGGGATACAATGAGCAGTTCTTC. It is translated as CASSLLTSGGLVGYNEQFF.

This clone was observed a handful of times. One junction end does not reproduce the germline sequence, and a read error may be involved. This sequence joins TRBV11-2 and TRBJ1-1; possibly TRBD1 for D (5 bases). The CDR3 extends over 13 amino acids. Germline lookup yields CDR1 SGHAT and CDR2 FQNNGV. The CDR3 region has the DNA TGTGCCAGCAGCCCTAATTTGGGGACTGAGGCTTTCTTT. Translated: CASSPNLGTEAFF.

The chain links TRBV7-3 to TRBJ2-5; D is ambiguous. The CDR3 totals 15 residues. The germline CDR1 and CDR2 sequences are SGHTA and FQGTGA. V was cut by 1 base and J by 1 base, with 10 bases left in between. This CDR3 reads CASSLSGRVQETQYF. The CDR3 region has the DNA TGTGCCAGCAGCTTAAGCGGCCGGGTCCAAGAGACCCAGTACTTC.

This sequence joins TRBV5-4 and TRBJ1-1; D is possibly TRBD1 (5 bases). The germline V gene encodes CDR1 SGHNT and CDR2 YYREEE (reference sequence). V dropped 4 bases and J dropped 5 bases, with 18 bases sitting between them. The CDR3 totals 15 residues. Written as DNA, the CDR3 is TGTGCCAGCAGCCCCTTCGGACAAGATGGGACTGAAGCTTTCTTT. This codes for CASSPFGQDGTEAFF.

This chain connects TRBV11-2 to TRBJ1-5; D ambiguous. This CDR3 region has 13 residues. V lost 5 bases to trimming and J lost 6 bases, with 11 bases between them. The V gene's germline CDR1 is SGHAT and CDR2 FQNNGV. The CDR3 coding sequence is TGTGCCAGCAGCCCCTCGTTGGGTCAGCCCCAGCATTTT. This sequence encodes CASSPSLGQPQHF.

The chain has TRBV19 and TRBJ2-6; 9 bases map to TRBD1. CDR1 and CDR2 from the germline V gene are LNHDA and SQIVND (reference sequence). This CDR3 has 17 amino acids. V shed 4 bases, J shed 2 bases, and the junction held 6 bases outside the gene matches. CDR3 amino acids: CASSRGQGPAGANVLTF. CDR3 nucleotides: TGTGCCAGTAGTAGGGGACAGGGACCCGCTGGGGCCAACGTCCTGACTTTC.

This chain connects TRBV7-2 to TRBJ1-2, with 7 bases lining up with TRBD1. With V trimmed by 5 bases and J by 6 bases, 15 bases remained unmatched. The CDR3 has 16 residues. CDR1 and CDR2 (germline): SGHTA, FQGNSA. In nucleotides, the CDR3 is TGTGCCAGCAGCCCGGGACAGTCGGGGGGGAGCGATGGCTACACCTTC. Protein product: CASSPGQSGGSDGYTF. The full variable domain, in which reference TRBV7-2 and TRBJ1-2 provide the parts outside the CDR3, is GAGVSQSPSNKVTEKGKDVELRCDPISGHTALYWYRQSLGQGLEFLIYFQGNSAPDKSGLPSDRFSAERTGGSVSTLTIQRTQQEDSAVYLCASSPGQSGGSDGYTFGSGTRLTVV.

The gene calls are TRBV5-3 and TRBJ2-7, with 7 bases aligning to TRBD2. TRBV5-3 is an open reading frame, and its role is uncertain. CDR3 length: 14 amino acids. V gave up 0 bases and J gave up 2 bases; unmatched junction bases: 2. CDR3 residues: CARSLAGLTYEQYF. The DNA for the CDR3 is TGTGCCAGAAGCTTGGCGGGACTAACCTACGAGCAGTACTTC.

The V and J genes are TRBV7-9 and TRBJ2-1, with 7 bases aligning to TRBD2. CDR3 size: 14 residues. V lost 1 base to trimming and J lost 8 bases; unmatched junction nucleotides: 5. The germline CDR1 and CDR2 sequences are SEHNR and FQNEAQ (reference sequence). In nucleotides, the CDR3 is TGTGCCAGCAGCTTAGGCACTAGCGCGGATGAGCAGTTCTTC. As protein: CASSLGTSADEQFF.

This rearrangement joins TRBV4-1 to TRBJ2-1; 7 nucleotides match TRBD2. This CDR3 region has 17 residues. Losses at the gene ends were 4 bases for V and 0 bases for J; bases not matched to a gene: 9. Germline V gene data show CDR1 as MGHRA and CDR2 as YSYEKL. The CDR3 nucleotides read TGCGCCAGCAGCCTCCGGAATCTAGCGGTCTCCTACAATGAGCAGTTCTTC. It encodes CASSLRNLAVSYNEQFF.

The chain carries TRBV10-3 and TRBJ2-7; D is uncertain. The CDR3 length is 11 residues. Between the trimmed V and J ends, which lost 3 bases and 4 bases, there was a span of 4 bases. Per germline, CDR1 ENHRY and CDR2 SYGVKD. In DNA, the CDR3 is TGTGCCATCAGTGAAATGTACGAGCAGTACTTC. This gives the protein CAISEMYEQYF.

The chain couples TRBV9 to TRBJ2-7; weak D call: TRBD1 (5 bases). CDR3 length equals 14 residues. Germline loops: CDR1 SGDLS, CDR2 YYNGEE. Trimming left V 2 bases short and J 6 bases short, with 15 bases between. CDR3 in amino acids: CASSVGRPLSEQYF. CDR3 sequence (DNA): TGTGCCAGCAGCGTGGGGCGGCCCCTTAGCGAGCAGTACTTC. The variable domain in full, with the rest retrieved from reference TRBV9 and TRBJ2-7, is DSGVTQTPKHLITATGQRVTLRCSPRSGDLSVYWYQQSLDQGLQFLIQYYNGEERAKGNILERFSAQQFPDLHSELNLSSLELGDSALYFCASSVGRPLSEQYFGPGTRLTVT.

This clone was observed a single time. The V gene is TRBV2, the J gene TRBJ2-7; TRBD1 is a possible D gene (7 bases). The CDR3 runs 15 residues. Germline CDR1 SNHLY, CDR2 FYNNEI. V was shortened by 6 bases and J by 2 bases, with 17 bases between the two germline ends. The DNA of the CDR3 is TGTGCCAGCAGGGTGAGTGGAGGGGGCACCTACGAGCAGTACTTC. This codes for CASRVSGGGTYEQYF.

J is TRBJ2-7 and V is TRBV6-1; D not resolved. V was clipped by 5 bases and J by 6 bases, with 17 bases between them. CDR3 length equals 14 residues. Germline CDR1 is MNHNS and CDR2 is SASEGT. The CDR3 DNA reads TGTGCCAGCAGTATTCCTGGTAGGTTAGGCGAGCAGTACTTC. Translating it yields CASSIPGRLGEQYF.

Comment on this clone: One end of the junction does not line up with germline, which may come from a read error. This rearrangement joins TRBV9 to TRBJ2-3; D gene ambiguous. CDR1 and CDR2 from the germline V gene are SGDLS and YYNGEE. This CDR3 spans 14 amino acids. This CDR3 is CASSPRLESETQYF. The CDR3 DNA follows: TGTGCCAGCAGCCCTCGGTTAGAATCAGAAACGCAGTATTTT. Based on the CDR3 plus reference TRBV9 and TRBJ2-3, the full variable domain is DSGVTQTPKHLITATGQRVTLRCSPRSGDLSVYWYQQSLDQGLQFLIQYYNGEERAKGNILERFSAQQFPDLHSELNLSSLELGDSALYFCASSPRLESETQYFGPGTRLTVL.

The CDR3 is CASSPRNQGTGETQYF. CDR3 sequence (DNA): TGTGCCAGCTCACCGAGGAACCAGGGTACGGGGGAGACCCAGTACTTC. This sequence joins TRBV18 and TRBJ2-5; D could derive from TRBD1 or TRBD2 (5 bases each). CDR1 is KGHSH and CDR2 is LQKENI in the germline V gene. This CDR3 spans 16 amino acids. Trimming took off 3 bases at V and 5 bases at J, with 19 bases between the two ends.

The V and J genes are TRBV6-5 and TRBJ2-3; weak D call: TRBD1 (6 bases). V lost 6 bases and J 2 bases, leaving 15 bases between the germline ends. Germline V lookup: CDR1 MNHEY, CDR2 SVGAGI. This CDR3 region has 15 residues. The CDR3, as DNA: TGTGCCAGCAGCTTGGGACAAAACCCCACAGATACGCAGTATTTT. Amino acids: CASSLGQNPTDTQYF.

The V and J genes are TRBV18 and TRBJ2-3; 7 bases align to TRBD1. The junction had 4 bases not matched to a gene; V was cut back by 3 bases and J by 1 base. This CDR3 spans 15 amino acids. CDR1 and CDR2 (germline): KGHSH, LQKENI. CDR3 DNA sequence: TGTGCCAGCTCACCTTCAGACAGGGGCACAGATACGCAGTATTTT. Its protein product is CASSPSDRGTDTQYF.

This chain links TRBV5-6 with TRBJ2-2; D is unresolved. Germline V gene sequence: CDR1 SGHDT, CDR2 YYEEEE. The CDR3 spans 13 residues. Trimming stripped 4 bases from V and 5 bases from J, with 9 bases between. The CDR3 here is CASSLGWTGELFF. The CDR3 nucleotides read TGTGCCAGCAGCCTAGGTTGGACCGGGGAGCTGTTTTTT. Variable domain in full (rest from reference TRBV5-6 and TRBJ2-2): DAGVTQSPTHLIKTRGQQVTLRCSPKSGHDTVSWYQQALGQGPQFIFQYYEEEERQRGNFPDRFSGHQFPNYSSELNVNALLLGDSALYLCASSLGWTGELFFGEGSRLTVL.

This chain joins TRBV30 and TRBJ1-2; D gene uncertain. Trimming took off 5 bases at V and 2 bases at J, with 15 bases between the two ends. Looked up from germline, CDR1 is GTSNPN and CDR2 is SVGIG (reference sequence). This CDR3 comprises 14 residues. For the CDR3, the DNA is TGTGCCTGGGGGTCGGGCGCCTCAAACTATGGCTACACCTTC. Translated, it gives CAWGSGASNYGYTF.

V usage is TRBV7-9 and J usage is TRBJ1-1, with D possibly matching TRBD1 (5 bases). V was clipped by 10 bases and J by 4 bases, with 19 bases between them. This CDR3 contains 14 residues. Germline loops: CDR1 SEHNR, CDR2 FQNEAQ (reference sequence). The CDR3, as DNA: TGTGCCATCGACAAATCCAGGGATAGCACTGAAGCTTTCTTT. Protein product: CAIDKSRDSTEAFF.

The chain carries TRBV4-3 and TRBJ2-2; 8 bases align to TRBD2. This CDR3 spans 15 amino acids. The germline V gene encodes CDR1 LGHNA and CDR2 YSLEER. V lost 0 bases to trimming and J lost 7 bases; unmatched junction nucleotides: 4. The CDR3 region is CASSQDRGGSGELFF. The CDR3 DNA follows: TGCGCCAGCAGCCAAGATCGGGGGGGGAGCGGGGAGCTGTTTTTT.

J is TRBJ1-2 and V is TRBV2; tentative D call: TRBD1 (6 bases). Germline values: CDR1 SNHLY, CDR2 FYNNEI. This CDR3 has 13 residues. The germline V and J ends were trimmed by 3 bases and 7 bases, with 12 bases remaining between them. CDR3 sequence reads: CASSDAGGLGYTF. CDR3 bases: TGTGCCAGCAGTGATGCGGGGGGGCTTGGCTACACCTTC.